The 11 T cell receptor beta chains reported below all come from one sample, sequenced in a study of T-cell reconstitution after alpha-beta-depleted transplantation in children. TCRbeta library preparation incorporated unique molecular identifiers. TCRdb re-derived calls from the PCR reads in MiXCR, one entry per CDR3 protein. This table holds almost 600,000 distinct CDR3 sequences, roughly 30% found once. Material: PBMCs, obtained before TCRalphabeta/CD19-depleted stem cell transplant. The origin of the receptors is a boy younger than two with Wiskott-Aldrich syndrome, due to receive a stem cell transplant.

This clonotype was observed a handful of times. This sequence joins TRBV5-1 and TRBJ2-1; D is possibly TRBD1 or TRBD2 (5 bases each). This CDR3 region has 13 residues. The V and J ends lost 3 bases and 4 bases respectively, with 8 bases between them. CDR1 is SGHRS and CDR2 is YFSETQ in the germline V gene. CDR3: CASSWDGYNEQFF. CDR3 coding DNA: TGCGCCAGCAGCTGGGACGGATACAATGAGCAGTTCTTC.

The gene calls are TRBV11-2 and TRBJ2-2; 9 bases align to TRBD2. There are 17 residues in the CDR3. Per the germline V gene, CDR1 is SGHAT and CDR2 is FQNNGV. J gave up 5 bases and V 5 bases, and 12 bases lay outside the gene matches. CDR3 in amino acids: CASSLRVWGLATGELFF. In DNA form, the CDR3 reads TGTGCCAGCAGCCTAAGAGTCTGGGGACTAGCAACCGGGGAGCTGTTTTTT.

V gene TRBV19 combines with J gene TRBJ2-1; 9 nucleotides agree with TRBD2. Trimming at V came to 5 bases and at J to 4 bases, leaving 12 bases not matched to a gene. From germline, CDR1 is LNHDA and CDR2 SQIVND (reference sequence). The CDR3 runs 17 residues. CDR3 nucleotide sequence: TGTGCCAGTAGTGGATCTCGGCTAGCGGGAAAATACAATGAGCAGTTCTTC. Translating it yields CASSGSRLAGKYNEQFF.

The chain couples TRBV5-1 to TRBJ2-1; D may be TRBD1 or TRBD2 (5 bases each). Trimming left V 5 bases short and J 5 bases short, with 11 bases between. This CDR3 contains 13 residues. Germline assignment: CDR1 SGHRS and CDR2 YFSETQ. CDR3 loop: CASSWDGNNEQFF. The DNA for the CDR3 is TGCGCCAGCAGTTGGGACGGCAACAATGAGCAGTTCTTC.

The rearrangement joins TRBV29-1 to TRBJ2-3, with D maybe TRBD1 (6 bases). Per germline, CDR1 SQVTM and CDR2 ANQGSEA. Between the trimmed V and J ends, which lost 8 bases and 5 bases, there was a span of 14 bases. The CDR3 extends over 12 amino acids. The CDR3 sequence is CSLLGAGDTQYF. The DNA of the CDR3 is TGCAGCCTGCTGGGGGCGGGAGATACGCAGTATTTT.

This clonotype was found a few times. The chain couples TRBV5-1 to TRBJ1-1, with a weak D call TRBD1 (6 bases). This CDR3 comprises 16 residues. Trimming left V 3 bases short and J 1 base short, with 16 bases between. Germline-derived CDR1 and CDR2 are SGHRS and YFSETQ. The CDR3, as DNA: TGCGCCAGCAGCTACAGGGATGTTTATGGGAACACTGAAGCTTTCTTT. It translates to CASSYRDVYGNTEAFF.

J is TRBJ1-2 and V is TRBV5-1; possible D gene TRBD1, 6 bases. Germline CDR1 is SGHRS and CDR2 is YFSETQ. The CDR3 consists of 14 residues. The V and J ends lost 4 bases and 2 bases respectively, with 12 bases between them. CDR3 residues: CASSPRGGNYGYTF. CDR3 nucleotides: TGCGCCAGCAGCCCCAGGGGAGGGAACTATGGCTACACCTTC.

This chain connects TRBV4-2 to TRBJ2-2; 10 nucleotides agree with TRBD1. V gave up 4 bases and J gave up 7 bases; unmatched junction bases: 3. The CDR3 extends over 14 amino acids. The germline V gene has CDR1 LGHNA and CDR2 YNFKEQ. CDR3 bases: TGTGCCAGCAGCCGCGGACAGGGGGTCGGGGAGCTGTTTTTT. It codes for CASSRGQGVGELFF.

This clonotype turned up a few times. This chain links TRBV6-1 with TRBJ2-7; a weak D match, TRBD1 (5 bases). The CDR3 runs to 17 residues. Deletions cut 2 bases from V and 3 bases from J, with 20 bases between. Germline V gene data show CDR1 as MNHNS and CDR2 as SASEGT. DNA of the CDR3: TGTGCCAGCAGTGAACCTAGGACATTTACTCCCCTCTACGAGCAGTACTTC. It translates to CASSEPRTFTPLYEQYF.

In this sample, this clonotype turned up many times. The chain's CDR3 is CASSLLPPGQSPETQYF. DNA for the CDR3: TGCGCCAGCAGCCTCCTTCCTCCGGGACAGTCTCCCGAGACCCAGTACTTC. The chain recombines TRBV5-1 with TRBJ2-5; 7 bases map to TRBD1. The CDR3 spans 17 residues. Per germline, CDR1 SGHRS and CDR2 YFSETQ. V lost 4 bases and J lost 5; bases outside the gene matches: 17.

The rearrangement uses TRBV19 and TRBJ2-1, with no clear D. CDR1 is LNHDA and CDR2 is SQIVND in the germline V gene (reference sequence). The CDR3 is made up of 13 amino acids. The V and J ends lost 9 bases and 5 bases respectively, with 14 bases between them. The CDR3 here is CARTREPHNEQFF. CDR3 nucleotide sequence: TGTGCCAGGACCCGAGAACCCCACAATGAGCAGTTCTTC. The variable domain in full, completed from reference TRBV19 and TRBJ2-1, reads DGGITQSPKYLFRKEGQNVTLSCEQNLNHDAMYWYRQDPGQGLRLIYYSQIVNDFQKGDIAEGYSVSREKKESFPLTVTSAQKNPTAFYLCARTREPHNEQFFGPGTRLTVL.